A selection of T cell receptor beta chains follows, all from one sample in a study of T cell responses to AZD1222 COVID-19 vaccine. Produced via immunoSEQ multiplex PCR; TCRdb's table is partial and in-frame only. The sample consists of 100,000 to 120,000 clones, around 90% of them appearing once. The sample consisted of peripheral blood, taken on day 0 of AZD1222 vaccination. These receptors were taken from an adult in good health. Each CDR3 is given with its conserved first and last residue.

v_call cdr3_length cdr3_aa
TRBV14 15 CASSHSGLKADEQFF
TRBV12-3/TRBV12-4 11 CASGPGSAQYF
TRBV3-1/TRBV3-2 12 CASSHLSYEQYF
TRBV7-9 15 CASSSRGGDYNEQFF
TRBV5-1 16 CASSLGPTGNTGELFF
TRBV7-9 12 CASSLVSNEQYF
TRBV3-1/TRBV3-2 16 CASRPRGAINTGELFF
TRBV7-6 15 CASSLRQGMRNEQYF
TRBV5-1 14 CASSLGPREGGQFF
TRBV27 15 CASSRTSGATYEQYF
TRBV6-5 14 CASSQGAGGYGYTF
TRBV7-9 15 CASSSGGGITGELFF
TRBV5-1 15 CASSFQATISYEQYF
TRBV5-6 16 CASSHLKGHLNEKLFF
TRBV14 13 CASSLGLNTEAFF
TRBV7-3 18 CASSLTSFGTGLYNEQFF